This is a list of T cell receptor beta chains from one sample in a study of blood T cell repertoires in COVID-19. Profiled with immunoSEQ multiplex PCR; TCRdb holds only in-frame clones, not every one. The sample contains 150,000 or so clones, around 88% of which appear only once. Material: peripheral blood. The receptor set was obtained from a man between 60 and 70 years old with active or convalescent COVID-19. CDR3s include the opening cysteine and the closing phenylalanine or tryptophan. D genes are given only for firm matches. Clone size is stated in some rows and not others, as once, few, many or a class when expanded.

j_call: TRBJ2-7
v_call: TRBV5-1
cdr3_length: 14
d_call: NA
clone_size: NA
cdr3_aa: CASSRSGTLYEQYF
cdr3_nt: TGCGCCAGCAGTAGGTCCGGGACTCTCTACGAGCAGTACTTC

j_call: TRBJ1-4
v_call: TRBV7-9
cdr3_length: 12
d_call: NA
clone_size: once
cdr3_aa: CASSTPPGGLFF
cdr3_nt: TGTGCCAGCTCTACACCGCCGGGCGGGTTGTTTTTT

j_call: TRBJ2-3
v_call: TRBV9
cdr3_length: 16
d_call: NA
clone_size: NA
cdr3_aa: CASSVDRLITPDTQYF
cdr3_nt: TGTGCCAGCAGCGTAGACCGACTTATAACACCAGATACGCAGTATTTT

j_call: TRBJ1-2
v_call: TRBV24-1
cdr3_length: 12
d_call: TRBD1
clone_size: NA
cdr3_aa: CATGQEPYGYTF
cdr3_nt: TGTGCCACCGGACAGGAACCCTATGGCTACACCTTC

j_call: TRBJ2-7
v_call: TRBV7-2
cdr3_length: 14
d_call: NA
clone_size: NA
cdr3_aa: CASSLKGDRGEQYF
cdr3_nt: TGTGCCAGCAGCTTAAAGGGGGATCGCGGCGAGCAGTACTTC

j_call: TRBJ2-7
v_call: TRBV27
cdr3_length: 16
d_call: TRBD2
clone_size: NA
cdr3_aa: CASKKGGDSGIYEQYF
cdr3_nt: TGTGCCAGCAAGAAGGGAGGGGATAGCGGAATATACGAGCAGTACTTC

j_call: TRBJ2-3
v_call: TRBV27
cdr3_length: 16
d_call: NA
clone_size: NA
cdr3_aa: CASSPSAGNRADTQYF
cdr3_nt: TGTGCCAGCAGTCCCTCCGCCGGGAATAGGGCAGATACGCAGTATTTT

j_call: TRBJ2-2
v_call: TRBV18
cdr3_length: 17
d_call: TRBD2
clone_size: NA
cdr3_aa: CASSQLSGGRGTGELFF
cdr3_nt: TGTGCCAGCTCACAACTCAGCGGGGGGCGCGGTACCGGGGAGCTGTTTTTT

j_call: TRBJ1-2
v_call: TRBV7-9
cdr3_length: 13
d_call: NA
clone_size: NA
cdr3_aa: CASQLTEFYGYTF
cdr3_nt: TGTGCCAGCCAATTAACAGAGTTCTATGGCTACACCTTC

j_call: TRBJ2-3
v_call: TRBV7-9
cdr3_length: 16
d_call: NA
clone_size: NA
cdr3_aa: CASSPRGWDSTDTQYF
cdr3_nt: TGTGCCAGCAGCCCGAGGGGGTGGGATTCCACAGATACGCAGTATTTT

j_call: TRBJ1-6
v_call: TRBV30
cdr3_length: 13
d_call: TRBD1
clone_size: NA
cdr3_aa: CAWRGTDNSPLHF
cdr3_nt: TGTGCCTGGAGAGGGACAGATAATTCACCCCTCCACTTT

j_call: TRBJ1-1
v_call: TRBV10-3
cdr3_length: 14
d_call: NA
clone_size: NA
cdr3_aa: CAISEVQGSSEAFF
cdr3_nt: TGTGCCATCAGTGAGGTGCAGGGGTCCTCTGAAGCTTTCTTT

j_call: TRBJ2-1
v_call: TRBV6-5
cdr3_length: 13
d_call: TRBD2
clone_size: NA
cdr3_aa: CASGGTSDNEQFF
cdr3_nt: TGTGCCAGCGGGGGGACTAGCGACAATGAGCAGTTCTTC

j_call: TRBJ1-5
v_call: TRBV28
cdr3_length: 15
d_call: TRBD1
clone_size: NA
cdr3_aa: CASRSARGSNQPQHF
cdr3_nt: TGTGCCAGCCGGTCTGCCAGGGGGAGCAATCAGCCCCAGCATTTT

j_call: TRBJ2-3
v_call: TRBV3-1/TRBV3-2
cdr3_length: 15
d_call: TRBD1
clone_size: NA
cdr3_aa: CASSQAGQGADTQYF
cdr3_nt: TGTGCCAGCAGCCAAGCGGGTCAGGGGGCAGATACGCAGTATTTT

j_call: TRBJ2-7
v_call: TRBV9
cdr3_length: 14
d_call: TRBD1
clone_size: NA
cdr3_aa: CASSGGTGSREQYF
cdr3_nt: TGTGCCAGCAGCGGCGGGACAGGGTCGCGCGAGCAGTACTTC

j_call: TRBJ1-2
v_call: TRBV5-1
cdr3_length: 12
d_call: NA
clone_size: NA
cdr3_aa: CASSLDEEGYTF
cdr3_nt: TGCGCCAGCAGCTTGGATGAGGAGGGCTACACCTTC

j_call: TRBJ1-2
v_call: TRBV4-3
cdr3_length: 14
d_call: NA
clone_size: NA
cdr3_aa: CASSLSGGVPGYTF
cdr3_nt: TGCGCCAGCAGCCTCTCTGGGGGCGTCCCCGGCTACACCTTC

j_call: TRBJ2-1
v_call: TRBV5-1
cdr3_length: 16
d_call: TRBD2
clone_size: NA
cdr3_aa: CASSLRTSGRGAEQFF
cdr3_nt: TGCGCCAGCAGCTTGCGGACTAGCGGGAGAGGGGCTGAGCAGTTCTTC

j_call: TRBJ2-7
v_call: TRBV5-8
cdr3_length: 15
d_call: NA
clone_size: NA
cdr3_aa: CASSIGPQAPYEQYF
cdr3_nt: TGTGCCAGCAGCATTGGCCCACAGGCACCCTACGAGCAGTACTTC

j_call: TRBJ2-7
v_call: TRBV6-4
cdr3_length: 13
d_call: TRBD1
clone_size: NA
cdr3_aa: CASSPRTGDEQYF
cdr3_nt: TGTGCCAGCAGTCCCAGGACAGGGGACGAGCAGTACTTC

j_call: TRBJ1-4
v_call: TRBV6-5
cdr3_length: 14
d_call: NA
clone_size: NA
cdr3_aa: CASSSSGYNEKLFF
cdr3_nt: TGTGCCAGCAGTAGCTCCGGGTATAATGAAAAACTGTTTTTT

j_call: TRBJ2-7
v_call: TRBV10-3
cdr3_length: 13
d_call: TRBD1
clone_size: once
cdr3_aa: CAISQQGAAEQYF
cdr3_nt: TGTGCCATCAGCCAACAGGGGGCGGCCGAGCAGTACTTC

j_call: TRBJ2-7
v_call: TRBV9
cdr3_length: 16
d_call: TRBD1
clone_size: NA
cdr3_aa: CASSKEGRQGANEQYF
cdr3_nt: TGTGCCAGCAGCAAAGAAGGGAGACAGGGGGCAAACGAGCAGTACTTC